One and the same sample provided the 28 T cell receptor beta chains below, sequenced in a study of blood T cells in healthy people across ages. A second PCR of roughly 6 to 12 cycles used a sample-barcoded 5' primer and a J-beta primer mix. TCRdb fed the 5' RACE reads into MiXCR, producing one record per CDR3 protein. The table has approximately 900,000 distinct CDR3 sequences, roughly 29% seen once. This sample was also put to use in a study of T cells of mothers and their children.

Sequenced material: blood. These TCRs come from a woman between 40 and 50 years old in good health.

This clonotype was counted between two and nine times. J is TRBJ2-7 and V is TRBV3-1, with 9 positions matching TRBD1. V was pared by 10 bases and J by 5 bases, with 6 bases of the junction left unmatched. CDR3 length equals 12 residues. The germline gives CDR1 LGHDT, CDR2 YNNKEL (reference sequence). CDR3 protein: CATTGGWNEQYF. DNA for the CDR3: TGTGCCACCACAGGGGGCTGGAACGAGCAGTACTTC.

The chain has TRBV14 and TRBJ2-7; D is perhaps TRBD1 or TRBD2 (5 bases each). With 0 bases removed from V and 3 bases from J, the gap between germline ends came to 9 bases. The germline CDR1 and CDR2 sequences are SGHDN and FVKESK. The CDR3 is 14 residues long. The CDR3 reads CASSQDSGHYEQYF. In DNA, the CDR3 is TGTGCCAGCAGCCAAGATTCGGGGCACTACGAGCAGTACTTC.

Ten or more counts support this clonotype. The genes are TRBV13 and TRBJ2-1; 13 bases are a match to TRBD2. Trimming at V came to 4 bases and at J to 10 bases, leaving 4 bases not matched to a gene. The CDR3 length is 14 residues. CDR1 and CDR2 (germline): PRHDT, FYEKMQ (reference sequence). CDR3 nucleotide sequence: TGTGCCAGCAGCTCCCGACTAGCGGGGGGCGAGCAGTTCTTC. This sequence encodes CASSSRLAGGEQFF.

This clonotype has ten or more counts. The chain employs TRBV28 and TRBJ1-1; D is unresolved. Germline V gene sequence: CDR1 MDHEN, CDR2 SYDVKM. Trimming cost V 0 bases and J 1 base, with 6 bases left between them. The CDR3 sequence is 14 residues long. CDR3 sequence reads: CASSLWAANTEAFF. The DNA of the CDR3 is TGTGCCAGCAGTTTATGGGCGGCGAACACTGAAGCTTTCTTT.

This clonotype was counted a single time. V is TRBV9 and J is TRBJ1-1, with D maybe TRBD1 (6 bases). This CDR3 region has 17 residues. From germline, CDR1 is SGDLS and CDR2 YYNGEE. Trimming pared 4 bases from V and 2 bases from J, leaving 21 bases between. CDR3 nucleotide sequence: TGTGCCAGCAGCCCACGAATCGGACAGAGCTTCAACACTGAAGCTTTCTTT. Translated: CASSPRIGQSFNTEAFF.

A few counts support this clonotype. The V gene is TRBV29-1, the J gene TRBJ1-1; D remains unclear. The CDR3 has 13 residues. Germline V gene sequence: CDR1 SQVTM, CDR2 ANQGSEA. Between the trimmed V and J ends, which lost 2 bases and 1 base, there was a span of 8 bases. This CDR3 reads CSVENSGNTEAFF. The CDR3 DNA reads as TGCAGCGTTGAAAACAGTGGGAACACTGAAGCTTTCTTT.

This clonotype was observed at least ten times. The CDR3 reads CASSYDSSPSTDTQYF. DNA of the CDR3: TGTGCCAGCAGTTACGATTCTAGCCCTAGCACAGATACGCAGTATTTT. V is TRBV6-2 or TRBV6-3 and J is TRBJ2-3; D may be TRBD2 (5 bases). The CDR3 consists of 16 residues. The ends were cut back, 2 bases at V and 0 bases at J, with 12 bases in the middle. In germline, CDR1 is MNHEY, CDR2 SVGEGT.

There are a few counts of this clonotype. This chain's CDR3 is CASSLKGAAYEQYF. As DNA, the CDR3 is TGTGCCAGCAGTTTAAAGGGGGCGGCCTACGAGCAGTACTTC. The chain employs TRBV27 and TRBJ2-7, with 7 bases identical to TRBD1. V was pared by 2 bases and J by 2 bases, with 3 bases of the junction left unmatched. CDR3 size: 14 residues. Germline V lookup: CDR1 MNHEY, CDR2 SMNVEV (reference sequence).

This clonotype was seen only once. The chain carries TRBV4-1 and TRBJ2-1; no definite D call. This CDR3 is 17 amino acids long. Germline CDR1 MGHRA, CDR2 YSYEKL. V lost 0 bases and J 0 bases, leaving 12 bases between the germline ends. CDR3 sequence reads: CASSQDPGQYSYNEQFF. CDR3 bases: TGCGCCAGCAGCCAAGACCCCGGTCAGTACTCCTACAATGAGCAGTTCTTC.

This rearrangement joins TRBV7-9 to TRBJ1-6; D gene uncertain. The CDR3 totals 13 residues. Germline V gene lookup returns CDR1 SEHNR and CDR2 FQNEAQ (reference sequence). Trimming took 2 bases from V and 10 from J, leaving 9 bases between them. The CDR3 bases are TGTGCCAGCAGCTTACTCTCCGGCTCACCCCTCCACTTT. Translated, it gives CASSLLSGSPLHF.

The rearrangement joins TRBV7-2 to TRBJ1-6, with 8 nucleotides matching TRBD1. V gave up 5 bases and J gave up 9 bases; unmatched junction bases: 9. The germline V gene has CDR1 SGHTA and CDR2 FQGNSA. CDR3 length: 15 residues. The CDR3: CASSPRQGQGSPLHF. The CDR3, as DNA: TGTGCCAGCAGCCCCCGACAGGGGCAGGGTTCACCCCTCCACTTT.

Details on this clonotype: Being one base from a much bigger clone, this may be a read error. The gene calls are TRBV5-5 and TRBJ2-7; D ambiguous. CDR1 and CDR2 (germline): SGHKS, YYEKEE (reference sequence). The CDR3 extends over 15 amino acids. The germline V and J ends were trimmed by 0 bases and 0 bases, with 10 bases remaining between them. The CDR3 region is CASSLAGMSSYEQYF. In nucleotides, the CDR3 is TGTGCCAGCAGCTTGGCAGGAATGAGCTCCTACGAGCAGTACTTC.

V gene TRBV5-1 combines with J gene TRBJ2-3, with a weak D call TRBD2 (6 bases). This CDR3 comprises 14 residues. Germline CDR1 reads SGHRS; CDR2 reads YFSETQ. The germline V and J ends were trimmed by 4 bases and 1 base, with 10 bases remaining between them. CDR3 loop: CASSITGGTDTQYF. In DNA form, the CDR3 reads TGCGCCAGCAGCATAACGGGGGGCACAGATACGCAGTATTTT.

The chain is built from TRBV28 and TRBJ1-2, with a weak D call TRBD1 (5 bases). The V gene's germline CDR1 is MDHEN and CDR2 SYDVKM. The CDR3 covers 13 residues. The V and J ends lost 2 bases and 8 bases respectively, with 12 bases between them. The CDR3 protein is CASSLPRVVGYTF. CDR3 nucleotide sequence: TGTGCCAGCAGTTTACCCAGGGTAGTAGGCTACACCTTC.

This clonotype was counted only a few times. CDR3 in amino acids: CSVGRGTFEDTQYF. The CDR3 coding sequence is TGCAGCGTTGGAAGGGGGACGTTCGAAGATACGCAGTATTTT. This sequence joins TRBV29-1 and TRBJ2-3, with a possible D match to TRBD1 (6 bases). The germline V and J ends were trimmed by 4 bases and 5 bases, with 16 bases remaining between them. The germline gives CDR1 SQVTM, CDR2 ANQGSEA. The CDR3 sequence is 14 residues long.

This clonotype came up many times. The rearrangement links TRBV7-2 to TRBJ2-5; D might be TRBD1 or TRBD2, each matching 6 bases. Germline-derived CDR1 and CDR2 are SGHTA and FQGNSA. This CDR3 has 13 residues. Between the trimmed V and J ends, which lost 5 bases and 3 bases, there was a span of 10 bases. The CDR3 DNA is TGTGCCAGCAGCCGGAGGGGGGAAGAGACCCAGTACTTC. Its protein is CASSRRGEETQYF.

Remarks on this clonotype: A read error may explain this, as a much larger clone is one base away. The CDR3 loop is CASSLGGRFRYF. In DNA form, the CDR3 reads TGTGCCAGCAGTTTAGGTGGGCGGTTTCGGTACTTC. The chain has TRBV28 and TRBJ2-5; D gene uncertain. With 2 bases removed from V and 13 bases from J, the gap between germline ends came to 14 bases. Germline V lookup: CDR1 MDHEN, CDR2 SYDVKM. The length of the CDR3 is 12 residues.

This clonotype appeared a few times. The CDR3 sequence is CASSVAPQEQFF. CDR3 nucleotides: TGTGCCAGCAGCGTAGCTCCCCAAGAGCAGTTCTTC. This chain joins TRBV5-5 and TRBJ2-1, with D unclear. Trimming pared 4 bases from V and 10 bases from J, leaving 12 bases between. The CDR3 extends over 12 amino acids. Germline CDR1 is SGHKS and CDR2 is YYEKEE (reference sequence). Complete variable domain (other parts from reference TRBV5-5 and TRBJ2-1): DAGVTQSPTHLIKTRGQQVTLRCSPISGHKSVSWYQQVLGQGPQFIFQYYEKEERGRGNFPDRFSARQFPNYSSELNVNALLLGDSALYLCASSVAPQEQFFGPGTRLTVL.

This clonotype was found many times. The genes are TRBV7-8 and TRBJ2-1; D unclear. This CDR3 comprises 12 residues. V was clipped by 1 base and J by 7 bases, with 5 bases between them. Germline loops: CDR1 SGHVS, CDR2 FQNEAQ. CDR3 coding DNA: TGTGCCAGCAGCTTAGATGGTAATGAGCAGTTCTTC. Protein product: CASSLDGNEQFF.

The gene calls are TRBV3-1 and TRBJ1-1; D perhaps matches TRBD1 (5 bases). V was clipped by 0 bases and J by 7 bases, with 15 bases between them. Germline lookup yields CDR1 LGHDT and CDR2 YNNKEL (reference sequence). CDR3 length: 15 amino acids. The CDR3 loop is CASSQDGDPEIEAFF. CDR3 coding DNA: TGTGCCAGCAGCCAAGATGGGGACCCGGAAATTGAAGCTTTCTTT.

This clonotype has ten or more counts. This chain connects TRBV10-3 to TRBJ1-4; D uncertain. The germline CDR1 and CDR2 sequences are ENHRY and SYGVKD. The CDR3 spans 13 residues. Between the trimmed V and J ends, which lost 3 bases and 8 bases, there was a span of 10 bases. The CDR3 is CAISDSAGEKLFF. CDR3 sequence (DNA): TGTGCCATCAGTGACTCGGCGGGGGAAAAACTGTTTTTT.

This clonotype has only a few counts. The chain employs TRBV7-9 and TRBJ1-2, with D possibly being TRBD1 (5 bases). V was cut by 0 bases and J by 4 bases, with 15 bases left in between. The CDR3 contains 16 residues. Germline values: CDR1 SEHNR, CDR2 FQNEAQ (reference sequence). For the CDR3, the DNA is TGTGCCAGCAGCTTAGCCCCCGATGTGCAGGGCTATGGCTACACCTTC. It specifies CASSLAPDVQGYGYTF.

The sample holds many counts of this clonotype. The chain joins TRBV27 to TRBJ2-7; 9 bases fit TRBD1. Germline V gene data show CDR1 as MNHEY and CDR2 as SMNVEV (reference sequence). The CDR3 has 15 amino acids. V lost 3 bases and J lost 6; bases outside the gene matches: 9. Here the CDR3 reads CASSFSGDRVSEQYF. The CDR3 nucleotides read TGTGCCAGCAGTTTCTCGGGGGACAGGGTGTCCGAGCAGTACTTC.

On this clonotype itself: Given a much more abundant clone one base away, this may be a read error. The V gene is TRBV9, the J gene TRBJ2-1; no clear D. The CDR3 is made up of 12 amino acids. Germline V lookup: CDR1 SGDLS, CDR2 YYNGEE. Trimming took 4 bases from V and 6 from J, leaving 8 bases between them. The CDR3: CASSQTCNEQFF. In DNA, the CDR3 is TGTGCCAGCAGCCAAACCTGCAATGAGCAGTTCTTC.

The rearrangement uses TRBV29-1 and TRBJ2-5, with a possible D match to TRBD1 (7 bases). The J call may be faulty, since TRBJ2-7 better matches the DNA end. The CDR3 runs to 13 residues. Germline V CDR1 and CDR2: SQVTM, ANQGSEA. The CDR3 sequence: CSVVPQGGDEQYF. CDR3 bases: TGCAGCGTTGTCCCTCAGGGGGGTGACGAGCAGTACTTC.

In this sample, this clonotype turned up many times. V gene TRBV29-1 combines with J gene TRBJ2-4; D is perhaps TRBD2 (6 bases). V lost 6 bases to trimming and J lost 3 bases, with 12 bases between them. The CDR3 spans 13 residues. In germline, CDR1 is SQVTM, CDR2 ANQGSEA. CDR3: CSVMPGGKNIQYF. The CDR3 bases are TGCAGCGTGATGCCCGGGGGCAAAAACATTCAGTACTTC. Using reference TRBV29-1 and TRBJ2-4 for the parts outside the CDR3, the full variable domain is SAVISQKPSRDICQRGTSLTIQCQVDSQVTMMFWYRQQPGQSLTLIATANQGSEATYESGFVIDKFPISRPNLTFSTLTVSNMSPEDSSIYLCSVMPGGKNIQYFGAGTRLSVL.

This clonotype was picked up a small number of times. In nucleotides, the CDR3 is TGTGCCAGCAGCCTTGACGAGAGAATGGCTTTCTTT. This translates into CASSLDERMAFF. The genes are TRBV6-6 and TRBJ1-1; D unresolved. The ends were cut back, 6 bases at V and 11 bases at J, with 16 bases in the middle. The CDR3 is 12 amino acids. Germline CDR1 reads MNHNY; CDR2 reads SVGAGI (reference sequence).

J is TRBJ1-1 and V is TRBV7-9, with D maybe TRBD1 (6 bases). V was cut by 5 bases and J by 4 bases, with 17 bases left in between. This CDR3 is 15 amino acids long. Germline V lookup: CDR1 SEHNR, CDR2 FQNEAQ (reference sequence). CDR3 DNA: TGTGCCAGCAGCACCCAGGGGCAGCAGTTCACTGAAGCTTTCTTT. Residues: CASSTQGQQFTEAFF.